The 14 T cell receptor beta chains below come from one sample, sequenced in a study of control samples from healthy donors and cancer patients. Only in-frame clones appear in the TCRdb table, and some are missing; sequencing was by immunoSEQ multiplex PCR. The table lists some 110,000 clones, 93% of them singletons. Specimen: blood. These receptors were collected from a man aged 25-45 years in good health.

J is TRBJ1-1 and V is TRBV5-6; 9 nucleotides align to TRBD1. CDR1 and CDR2 (germline): SGHDT, YYEEEE. This CDR3 has 17 amino acids. The V gene end was trimmed by 4 bases and the J gene end by 0 bases; junction bases not matched to a gene: 10. The CDR3 DNA sequence: TGTGCCAGCAGCGGGGGACAGGGCGGCCGATTGAACACTGAAGCTTTCTTT. It specifies CASSGGQGGRLNTEAFF.

CDR3 amino acids: CASSPPGTANTGELFF. The CDR3 DNA follows: TGTGCCAGCAGCCCCCCCGGGACAGCGAACACCGGGGAGCTGTTTTTT. The V and J genes are TRBV7-9 and TRBJ2-2, with TRBD1 matching over 7 bases. Germline V gene sequence: CDR1 SEHNR, CDR2 FQNEAQ (reference sequence). V dropped 5 bases and J dropped 0; count of bases not matched to a gene: 6. This CDR3 comprises 16 residues.

The chain carries TRBV6-4 and TRBJ1-2; 8 positions agree with TRBD1. With V trimmed by 2 bases and J by 3 bases, 5 bases remained unmatched. The germline V gene has CDR1 MRHNA and CDR2 SNTAGT. The CDR3 consists of 15 residues. The CDR3 DNA follows: TGTGCCAGCAGTGACATCGGACAGGGAGACTATGGCTACACCTTC. Protein product: CASSDIGQGDYGYTF.

This rearrangement joins TRBV5-4 to TRBJ1-6, with no clear D. With 3 bases removed from V and 3 bases from J, the gap between germline ends came to 10 bases. Germline V CDR1 and CDR2: SGHNT, YYREEE (reference sequence). This CDR3 is 15 amino acids long. CDR3 residues: CASSWADLYNSPLHF. CDR3 coding DNA: TGTGCCAGCAGCTGGGCGGACCTCTATAATTCACCCCTCCACTTT.

V usage is TRBV10-3 and J usage is TRBJ2-1; D is undetermined. V lost 4 bases and J lost 8, with 12 bases in between. This CDR3 has 13 amino acids. Germline V gene lookup returns CDR1 ENHRY and CDR2 SYGVKD. Written as DNA, the CDR3 is TGTGCCATCAGTGTTCAGGTCTTCGATGAGCAGTTCTTC. Translation: CAISVQVFDEQFF.

Here the CDR3 DNA reads TGTGCCAGTAGTGGTGTTCTAGGCAATCAGCCCCAGCATTTT. Residues: CASSGVLGNQPQHF. The genes are TRBV19 and TRBJ1-5, with no clear D. The CDR3 extends over 14 amino acids. Germline V lookup: CDR1 LNHDA, CDR2 SQIVND (reference sequence). The V end lost 5 bases, the J end lost 2 bases, and 10 bases lay between the germline ends.

This clone was detected once. The rearrangement joins TRBV6-5 to TRBJ1-3; no clear D. V was trimmed by 2 bases and J by 0 bases, leaving 5 bases between them. The CDR3 has 14 amino acids. CDR1 MNHEY and CDR2 SVGAGI come from the germline V gene. DNA of the CDR3: TGTGCCAGCAGTTACAGCGACTCTGGAAACACCATATATTTT. Its translation is CASSYSDSGNTIYF.

V gene TRBV9 combines with J gene TRBJ2-1; 11 bases are a match to TRBD2. V was pared by 4 bases and J by 6 bases, with 9 bases of the junction left unmatched. The germline V gene has CDR1 SGDLS and CDR2 YYNGEE. This CDR3 contains 16 residues. The CDR3 DNA reads as TGTGCCAGCAGCTCCCCAGGGACTAGCGGTTCCAATGAGCAGTTCTTC. Translated: CASSSPGTSGSNEQFF.

The table lists this clone with a few counts. The chain carries TRBV6-5 and TRBJ1-5; D gene unclear. The CDR3 loop spans 14 amino acids. Germline-derived CDR1 and CDR2 are MNHEY and SVGAGI. V shed 5 bases and J shed 0 bases, with 8 bases lying between them. CDR3 protein: CASSPSNSNQPQHF. CDR3 DNA sequence: TGTGCCAGCAGTCCCAGTAATAGCAATCAGCCCCAGCATTTT.

This chain connects TRBV6-5 to TRBJ2-5; TRBD1 matches at 7 bases. Germline-derived CDR1 and CDR2 are MNHEY and SVGAGI. This CDR3 is 13 amino acids long. V dropped 6 bases and J dropped 2; count of bases not matched to a gene: 3. The CDR3 DNA is TGTGCCAGCAGGAGGACAGGTCAAGAGACCCAGTACTTC. This encodes CASRRTGQETQYF.

V gene TRBV19 combines with J gene TRBJ2-4, with TRBD2 as a possible D gene (6 bases). CDR3 length: 15 residues. The V and J ends lost 5 bases and 3 bases respectively, with 14 bases between them. CDR1 is LNHDA and CDR2 is SQIVND in the germline V gene (reference sequence). The CDR3 bases are TGTGCCAGTAGTGATGGGGCCGGGGGCAAAAACATTCAGTACTTC. Translation gives CASSDGAGGKNIQYF.

The chain uses TRBV11-2 and TRBJ2-3; 8 nucleotides align to TRBD2. Germline CDR1 is SGHAT and CDR2 is FQNNGV. The CDR3 is 14 residues long. V was clipped by 4 bases and J by 3 bases; unmatched bases: 3. DNA for the CDR3: TGTGCCAGCAGCTATAGCGGGGATACAGATACGCAGTATTTT. The encoded protein is CASSYSGDTDTQYF. Looking up the rest from reference TRBV11-2 and TRBJ2-3 gives the full variable domain: EAGVAQSPRYKIIEKRQSVAFWCNPISGHATLYWYQQILGQGPKLLIQFQNNGVVDDSQLPKDRFSAERLKGVDSTLKIQPAKLEDSAVYLCASSYSGDTDTQYFGPGTRLTVL.

The J gene is TRBJ2-7, the V gene TRBV4-1, with 11 bases aligning to TRBD2. With V trimmed by 4 bases and J by 3 bases, 11 bases remained unmatched. This CDR3 is 17 amino acids long. The germline V gene encodes CDR1 MGHRA and CDR2 YSYEKL. CDR3 loop: CASSREPGTSGLYEQYF. The CDR3 nucleotides are TGCGCCAGCAGCCGAGAGCCCGGGACTAGCGGTCTCTACGAGCAGTACTTC.

This chain links TRBV11-2 with TRBJ2-7, with TRBD2 matching 10 bases. V shed 4 bases and J 0 bases; nucleotides not matched to a gene: 15. The germline gives CDR1 SGHAT, CDR2 FQNNGV. The CDR3 contains 19 residues. CDR3 sequence reads: CASSSEMVAGGLSSYEQYV. CDR3 sequence (DNA): TGTGCCAGCAGCTCCGAAATGGTAGCGGGGGGCCTGAGCTCCTACGAGCAGTACGTC.